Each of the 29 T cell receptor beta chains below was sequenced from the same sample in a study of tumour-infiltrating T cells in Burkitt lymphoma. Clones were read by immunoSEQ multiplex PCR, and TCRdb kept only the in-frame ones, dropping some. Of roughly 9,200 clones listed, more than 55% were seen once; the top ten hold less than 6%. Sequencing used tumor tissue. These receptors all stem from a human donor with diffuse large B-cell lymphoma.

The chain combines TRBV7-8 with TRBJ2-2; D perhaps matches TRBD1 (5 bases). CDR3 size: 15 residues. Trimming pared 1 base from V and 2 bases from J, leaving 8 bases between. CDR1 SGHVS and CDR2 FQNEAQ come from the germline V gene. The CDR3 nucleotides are TGTGCCAGCAGCTTAGGGACAAGAAACACCGGGGAGCTGTTTTTT. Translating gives CASSLGTRNTGELFF.

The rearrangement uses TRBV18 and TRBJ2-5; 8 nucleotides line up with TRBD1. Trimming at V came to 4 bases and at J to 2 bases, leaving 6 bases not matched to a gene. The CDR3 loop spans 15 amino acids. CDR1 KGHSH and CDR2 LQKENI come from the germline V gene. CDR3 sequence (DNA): TGTGCCAGCTCACTACTGGACAGGGCACAAGAGACCCAGTACTTC. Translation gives CASSLLDRAQETQYF.

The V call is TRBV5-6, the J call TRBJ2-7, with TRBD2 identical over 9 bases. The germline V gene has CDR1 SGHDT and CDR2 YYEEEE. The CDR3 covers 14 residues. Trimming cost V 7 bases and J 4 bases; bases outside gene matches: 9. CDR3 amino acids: CASSERGVSYEQYF. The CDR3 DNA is TGTGCCAGCTCTGAGCGGGGGGTTTCATACGAGCAGTACTTC.

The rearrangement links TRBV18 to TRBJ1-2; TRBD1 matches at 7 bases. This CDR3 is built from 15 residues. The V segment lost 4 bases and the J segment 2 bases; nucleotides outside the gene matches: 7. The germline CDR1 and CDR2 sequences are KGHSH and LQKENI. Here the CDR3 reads CASSRLGQENYGYTF. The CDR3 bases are TGTGCCAGCTCACGCCTAGGACAGGAAAACTATGGCTACACCTTC. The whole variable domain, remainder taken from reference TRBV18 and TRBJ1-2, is NAGVMQNPRHLVRRRGQEARLRCSPMKGHSHVYWYRQLPEEGLKFMVYLQKENIIDESGMPKERFSAEFPKEGPSILRIQQVVRGDSAAYFCASSRLGQENYGYTFGSGTRLTVV.

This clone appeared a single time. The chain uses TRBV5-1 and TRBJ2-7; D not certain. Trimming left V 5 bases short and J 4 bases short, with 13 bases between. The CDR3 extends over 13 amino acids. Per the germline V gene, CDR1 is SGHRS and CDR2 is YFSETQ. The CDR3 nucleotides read TGCGCCAGCAGTCATGAGAACCGGTACGAGCAGTACTTC. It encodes CASSHENRYEQYF.

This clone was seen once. This CDR3 reads CASSKQGGTEAFF. CDR3 bases: TGTGCCAGTAGTAAACAGGGGGGGACTGAAGCTTTCTTT. The genes are TRBV19 and TRBJ1-1; TRBD1 matches 8 bases. This CDR3 is 13 amino acids long. The germline V gene encodes CDR1 LNHDA and CDR2 SQIVND (reference sequence). V dropped 4 bases and J dropped 5; count of bases not matched to a gene: 3.

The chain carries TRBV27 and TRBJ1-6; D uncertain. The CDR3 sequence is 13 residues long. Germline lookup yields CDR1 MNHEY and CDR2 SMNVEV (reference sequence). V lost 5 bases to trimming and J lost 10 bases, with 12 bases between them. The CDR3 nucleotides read TGTGCCAGCAGTCCTGGACCTTTCTCACCCCTCCACTTT. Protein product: CASSPGPFSPLHF.

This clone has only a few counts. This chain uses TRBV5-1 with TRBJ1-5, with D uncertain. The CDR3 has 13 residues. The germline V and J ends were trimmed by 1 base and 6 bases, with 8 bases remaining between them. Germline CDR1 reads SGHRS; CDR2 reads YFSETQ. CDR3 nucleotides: TGCGCCAGCAGCTTGAGCGGTTCTCAGCCCCAGCATTTT. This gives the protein CASSLSGSQPQHF.

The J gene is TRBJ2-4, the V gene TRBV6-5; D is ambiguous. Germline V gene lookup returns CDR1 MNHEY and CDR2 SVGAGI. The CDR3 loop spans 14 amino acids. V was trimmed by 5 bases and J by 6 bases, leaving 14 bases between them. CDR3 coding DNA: TGTGCCAGCAGTAGGGCAGAGAAAGGAAACATTCAGTACTTC. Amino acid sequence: CASSRAEKGNIQYF.

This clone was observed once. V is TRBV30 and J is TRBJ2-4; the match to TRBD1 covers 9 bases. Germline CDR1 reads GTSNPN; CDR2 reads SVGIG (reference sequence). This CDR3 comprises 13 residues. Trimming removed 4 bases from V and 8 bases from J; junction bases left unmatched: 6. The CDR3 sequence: CAWTPGTGHIQYF. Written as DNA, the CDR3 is TGTGCCTGGACCCCCGGGACAGGGCACATTCAGTACTTC.

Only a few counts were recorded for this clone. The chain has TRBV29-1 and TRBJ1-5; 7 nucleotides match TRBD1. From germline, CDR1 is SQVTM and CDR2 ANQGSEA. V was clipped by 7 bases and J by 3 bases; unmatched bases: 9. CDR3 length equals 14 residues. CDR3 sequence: CSAPSGTDNQPQHF. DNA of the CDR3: TGCAGCGCCCCCAGTGGGACAGACAATCAGCCCCAGCATTTT. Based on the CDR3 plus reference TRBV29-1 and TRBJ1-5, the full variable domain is SAVISQKPSRDICQRGTSLTIQCQVDSQVTMMFWYRQQPGQSLTLIATANQGSEATYESGFVIDKFPISRPNLTFSTLTVSNMSPEDSSIYLCSAPSGTDNQPQHFGDGTRLSIL.

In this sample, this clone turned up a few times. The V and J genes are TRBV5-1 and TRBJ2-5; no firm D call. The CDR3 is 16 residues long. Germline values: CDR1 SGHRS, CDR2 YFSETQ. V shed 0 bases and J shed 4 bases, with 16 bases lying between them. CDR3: CASSLGVGSTIETQYF. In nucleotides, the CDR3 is TGCGCCAGCAGCTTGGGAGTGGGGTCGACGATAGAGACCCAGTACTTC.

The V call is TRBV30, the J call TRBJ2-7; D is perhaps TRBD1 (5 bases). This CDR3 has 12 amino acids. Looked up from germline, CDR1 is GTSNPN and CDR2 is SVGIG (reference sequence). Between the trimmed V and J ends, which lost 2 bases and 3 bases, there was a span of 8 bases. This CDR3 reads CAWSPQGYEQYF. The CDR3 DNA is TGTGCCTGGAGTCCCCAGGGCTACGAGCAGTACTTC.

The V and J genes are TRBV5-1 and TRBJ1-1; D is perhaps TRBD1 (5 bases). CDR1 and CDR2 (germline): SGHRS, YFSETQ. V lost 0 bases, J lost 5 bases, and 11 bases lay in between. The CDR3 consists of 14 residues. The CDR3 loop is CASSLGGRGTEAFF. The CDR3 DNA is TGCGCCAGCAGCTTGGGGGGAAGGGGAACTGAAGCTTTCTTT.

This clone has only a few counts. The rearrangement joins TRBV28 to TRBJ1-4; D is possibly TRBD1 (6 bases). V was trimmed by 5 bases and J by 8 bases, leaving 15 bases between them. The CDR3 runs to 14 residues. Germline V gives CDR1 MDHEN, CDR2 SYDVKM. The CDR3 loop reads CASSGVGGLEKLFF. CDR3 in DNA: TGTGCCAGCAGTGGGGTCGGGGGCTTAGAAAAACTGTTTTTT.

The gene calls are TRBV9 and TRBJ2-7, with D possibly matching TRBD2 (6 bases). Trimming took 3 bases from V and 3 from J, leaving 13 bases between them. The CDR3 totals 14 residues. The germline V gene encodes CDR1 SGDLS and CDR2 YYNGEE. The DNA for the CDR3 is TGTGCCAGCAGCGCCTCCGGAGGGTTCTACGAGCAGTACTTC. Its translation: CASSASGGFYEQYF.

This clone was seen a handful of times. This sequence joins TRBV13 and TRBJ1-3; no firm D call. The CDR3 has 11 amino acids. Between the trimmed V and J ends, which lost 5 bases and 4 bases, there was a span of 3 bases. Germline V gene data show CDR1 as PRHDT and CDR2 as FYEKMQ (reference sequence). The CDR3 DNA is TGTGCCAGCAGCCGGGGAAACACCATATATTTT. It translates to CASSRGNTIYF.

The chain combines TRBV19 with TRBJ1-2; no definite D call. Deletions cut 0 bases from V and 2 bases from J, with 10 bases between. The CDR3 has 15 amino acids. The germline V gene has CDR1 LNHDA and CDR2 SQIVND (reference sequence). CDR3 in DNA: TGTGCCAGTAGTATAGATCCGGCGGTGAACTATGGCTACACCTTC. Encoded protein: CASSIDPAVNYGYTF.

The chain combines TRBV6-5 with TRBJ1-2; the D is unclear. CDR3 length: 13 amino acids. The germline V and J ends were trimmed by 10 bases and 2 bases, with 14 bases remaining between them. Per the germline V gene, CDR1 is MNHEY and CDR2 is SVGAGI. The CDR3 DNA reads TGTGCCACCTCGCTCAGAGGGAACTATGGCTACACCTTC. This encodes CATSLRGNYGYTF.

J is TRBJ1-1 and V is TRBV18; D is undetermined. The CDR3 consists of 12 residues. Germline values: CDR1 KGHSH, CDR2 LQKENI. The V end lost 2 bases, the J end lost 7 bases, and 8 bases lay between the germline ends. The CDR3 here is CASSPYEDEAFF. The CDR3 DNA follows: TGTGCCAGCTCACCATATGAGGATGAAGCTTTCTTT. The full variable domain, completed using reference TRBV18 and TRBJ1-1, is NAGVMQNPRHLVRRRGQEARLRCSPMKGHSHVYWYRQLPEEGLKFMVYLQKENIIDESGMPKERFSAEFPKEGPSILRIQQVVRGDSAAYFCASSPYEDEAFFGQGTRLTVV.

CDR3 loop: CASGYNEAFF. CDR3 nucleotide sequence: TGTGCCAGCGGATACAACGAAGCTTTCTTT. The rearrangement uses TRBV6-5 and TRBJ1-1; D gene ambiguous. Trimming took off 8 bases at V and 8 bases at J, with 9 bases between the two ends. This CDR3 has 10 residues. CDR1 is MNHEY, CDR2 SVGAGI, per germline.

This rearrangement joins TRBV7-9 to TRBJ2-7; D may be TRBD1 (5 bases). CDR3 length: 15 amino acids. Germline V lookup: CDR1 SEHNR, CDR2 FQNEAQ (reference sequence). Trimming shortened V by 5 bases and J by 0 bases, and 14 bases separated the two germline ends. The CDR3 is CASSLDSLLSYEQYF. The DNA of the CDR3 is TGTGCCAGCAGCCTCGACAGTCTACTCTCCTACGAGCAGTACTTC. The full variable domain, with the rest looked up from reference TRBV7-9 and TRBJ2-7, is DTGVSQNPRHKITKRGQNVTFRCDPISEHNRLYWYRQTLGQGPEFLTYFQNEAQLEKSRLLSDRFSAERPKGSFSTLEIQRTEQGDSAMYLCASSLDSLLSYEQYFGPGTRLTVT.

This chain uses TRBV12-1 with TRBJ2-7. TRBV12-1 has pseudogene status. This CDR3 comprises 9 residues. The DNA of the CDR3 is TGTGCCAGCATCTACGAGCAGTACTTC. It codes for CASIYEQYF.

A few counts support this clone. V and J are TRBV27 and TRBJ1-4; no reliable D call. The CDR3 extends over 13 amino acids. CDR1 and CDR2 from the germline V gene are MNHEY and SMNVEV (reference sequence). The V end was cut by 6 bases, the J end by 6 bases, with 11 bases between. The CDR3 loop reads CASRRQPDEKLFF. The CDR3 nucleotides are TGTGCCAGCAGGCGCCAGCCAGATGAAAAACTGTTTTTT. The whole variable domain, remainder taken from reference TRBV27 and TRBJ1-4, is EAQVTQNPRYLITVTGKKLTVTCSQNMNHEYMSWYRQDPGLGLRQIYYSMNVEVTDKGDVPEGYKVSRKEKRNFPLILESPSPNQTSLYFCASRRQPDEKLFFGSGTQLSVL.

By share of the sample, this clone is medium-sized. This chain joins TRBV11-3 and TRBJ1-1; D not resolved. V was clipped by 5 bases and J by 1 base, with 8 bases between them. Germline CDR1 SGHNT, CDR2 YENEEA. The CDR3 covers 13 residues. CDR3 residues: CASSRRGNTEAFF. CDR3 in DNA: TGTGCCAGCAGCCGACGCGGGAACACTGAAGCTTTCTTT.

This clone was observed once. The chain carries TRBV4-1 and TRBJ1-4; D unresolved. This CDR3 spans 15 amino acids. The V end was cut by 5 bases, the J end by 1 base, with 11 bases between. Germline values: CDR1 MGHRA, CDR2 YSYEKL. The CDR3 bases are TGCGCCAGCAGCTCTCTCCGGGTAACTAATGAAAAACTGTTTTTT. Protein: CASSSLRVTNEKLFF.

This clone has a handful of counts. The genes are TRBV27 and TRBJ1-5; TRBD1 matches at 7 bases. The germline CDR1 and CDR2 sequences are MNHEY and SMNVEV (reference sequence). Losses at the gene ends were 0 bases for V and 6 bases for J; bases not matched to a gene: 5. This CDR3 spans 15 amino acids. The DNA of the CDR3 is TGTGCCAGCAGTTTATCAGGGGGCTCAGGTCAGCCCCAGCATTTT. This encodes CASSLSGGSGQPQHF.

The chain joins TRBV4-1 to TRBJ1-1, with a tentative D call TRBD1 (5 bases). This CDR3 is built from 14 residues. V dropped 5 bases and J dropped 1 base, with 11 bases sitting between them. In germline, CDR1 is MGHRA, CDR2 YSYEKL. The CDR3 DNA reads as TGCGCCAGCAGCGGGTTAGACAGGAACACTGAAGCTTTCTTT. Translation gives CASSGLDRNTEAFF.

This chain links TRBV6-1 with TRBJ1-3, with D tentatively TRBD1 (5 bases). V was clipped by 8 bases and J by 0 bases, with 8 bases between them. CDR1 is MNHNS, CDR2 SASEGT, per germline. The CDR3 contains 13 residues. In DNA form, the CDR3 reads TGTGCCAGCCGACAGTCCTCTGGAAACACCATATATTTT. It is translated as CASRQSSGNTIYF.